The TCR beta chain described here comes from a study of T cells in Graves' hyperthyroidism and ophthalmopathy. The TCR beta CDR3 regions underwent amplification using RNA transcripts as the source. First-round RT-PCR targeting the TCR CDR3 was performed with the HTBI primer set. Using its own MiXCR run on the multiplex PCR reads, TCRdb lists one record per CDR3 protein. The data show a few hundred thousand distinct CDR3 sequences, around 20% seen once. The CDR3 sequence is 14 residues long. V lost 6 bases, J lost 1 base, and 13 bases lay in between. The germline gives CDR1 SGHKS, CDR2 YYEKEE (reference sequence).

The sequenced sample was blood. This TCR came from a man aged 18 to 30 with Graves' hyperthyroidism. The chain combines TRBV5-5 with TRBJ1-1; D remains ambiguous. CDR3 nucleotide sequence: TGTGCCAGCACCCGGGAGCGTTCGAACACTGAAGCTTTCTTT. Encoded protein: CASTRERSNTEAFF.